This note documents a single T cell receptor (beta chain) sequence. These data originate in a study of blood T cell repertoires in COVID-19. In the study overall: Spain, Italy and the United States supplied samples that represented acute and convalescent COVID-19. Sources were T cells, B-cell-depleted T cells, or PBMCs; the material itself was cDNA or gDNA.

Germline V gives CDR1 SGHKS, CDR2 YYEKEE (reference sequence). Trimming cost V 4 bases and J 5 bases, with 10 bases left between them. The CDR3 covers 13 residues. Original analysis: Nucleated cell number was recorded as an estimate derived from reference gene primer amplification. The protocol was immunoSEQ multiplex PCR, while the TCRdb copy is restricted to in-frame clones and leaves out a portion. That table is the source of V, J and clone size, and D and trimming were worked out from the DNA. The data contain 88,000 or so clones, approximately 86% of them seen just once; the ten biggest clones take up less than 9.5%.

The chain links TRBV5-5 to TRBJ1-5; D call uncertain. The clonotype originates from a man aged 60-69 years with acute or convalescent COVID-19. Sequenced: peripheral blood. CDR3 in amino acids: CASSPLPDQPQHF. Here the CDR3 DNA reads TGTGCCAGCAGCCCCCTCCCGGATCAGCCCCAGCATTTT.